This paragraph covers one T cell receptor (beta chain) sequence. Researchers isolated CD4+ and CD8+ cells by positive magnetic bead selection and then checked their purity by flow cytometry. The data belong to a study of somatic mutations in cytotoxic T cells in rheumatoid arthritis. Assay used: immunoSEQ multiplex PCR; TCRdb lists only in-frame clones, some missing. The table shows thousands of clones, with approximately 80% occurring only once. CDR3 length equals 15 residues. V lost 5 bases, J lost 2 bases, and 9 bases stayed unmatched. Germline V gene data show CDR1 as SEHNR and CDR2 as FQNEAQ (reference sequence).

Sequences were derived from CD8+ T cells sorted from blood, sampled at a follow-up visit. The chain employs TRBV7-9 and TRBJ2-7, with 7 positions matching TRBD1. This TCR was recovered from a man aged 35 to 55 with rheumatoid arthritis. The CDR3 here is CASSSTGTVAYEQYF. The CDR3 bases are TGTGCCAGCAGCAGTACCGGGACAGTGGCCTACGAGCAGTACTTC.